This record covers a single T cell receptor (beta chain). Looked up from germline, CDR1 is GTSNPN and CDR2 is SVGIG (reference sequence). The CDR3 runs to 14 residues. Losses at the gene ends were 2 bases for V and 3 bases for J; bases not matched to a gene: 5. The entry originates in a study of cytomegalovirus exposure and HLA in healthy donors. PCR amplification relied on 60 Vbeta primers (plus 13 Jbeta primers). The data were produced by immunoSEQ multiplex PCR, yet TCRdb's version contains in-frame clones alone and is incomplete. The sample holds some 150,000 clones, 75% to 90% seen once. The chain carries TRBV30 and TRBJ1-2; 8 nucleotides match TRBD1. The sequence was obtained from a woman in her twenties or thirties in good health and CMV-seronegative. Sample: PBMCs. The CDR3 DNA sequence: TGTGCCTGGAGTACAGGGGGAGGCTACTATGGCTACACCTTC. It is translated as CAWSTGGGYYGYTF.